The rows below give T cell receptor beta chains drawn from one sample of a study of CD4 T cells in relation to SARS-CoV-2 and coronaviruses. Clones were read by immunoSEQ multiplex PCR, and TCRdb kept only the in-frame ones, dropping some. The data show 55,000 to 70,000 clones, approximately 93% seen once. The sequenced sample was naive CD4+ T cells from PBMCs. These receptors came from a human donor in good health. Each CDR3 is given with its conserved first and last residue. A D gene is named only where the DNA matches it firmly. Size is stated for part of the rows, as once, few or many counts, or as a class when the clone is expanded.

CDR3 DNA | CDR3 protein | clone size | D gene | J gene | V gene
TGTGCCAGCTCACCCTCCCAAGAGACCCAGTACTTC | CASSPSQETQYF | once | - | TRBJ2-5 | TRBV18
TGTGCCAGTAGTCCACCCAAGGGACAGCAGCATTTT | CASSPPKGQQHF | - | TRBD1 | TRBJ1-5 | TRBV19
TGTGCCAGCAGTTACTCGAGTACTAGCGGGGGGGCCGTCGCAGATACGCAGTATTTT | CASSYSSTSGGAVADTQYF | - | TRBD2 | TRBJ2-3 | TRBV6-2/TRBV6-3
TGCAGCGGAGGACAGGCGAACACCGGGGAGCTGTTTTTT | CSGGQANTGELFF | - | TRBD1 | TRBJ2-2 | TRBV29-1
TGCGCCAGCAGCTTGGCGCCCCGGGCCGGCAATCAGCCCCAGCATTTT | CASSLAPRAGNQPQHF | - | - | TRBJ1-5 | TRBV5-1
TGTGCCAGCTCACCACAGATTGACAGTCGAAACACTGAAGCTTTCTTT | CASSPQIDSRNTEAFF | - | - | TRBJ1-1 | TRBV18
TGTGCCACCACCGATTGGACCGATACGCAGTATTTT | CATTDWTDTQYF | - | - | TRBJ2-3 | TRBV24-1
TGTGCCAGCAGTTCCGTTAGCCGTCAAGAAAAACTGTTTTTT | CASSSVSRQEKLFF | - | - | TRBJ1-4 | TRBV27
TGTGCCAGTAGTCCCCGCGGGGGCATAGGGCACGAGCAGTACTTC | CASSPRGGIGHEQYF | - | - | TRBJ2-7 | TRBV19
TGTGCCAGTAAACTCACGGGGTCGGCTAATGAAAAACTGTTTTTT | CASKLTGSANEKLFF | - | - | TRBJ1-4 | TRBV19
TGTGCCAGCAGCTTAGATCCGGTAGTAGTGGATTCACCCCTCCACTTT | CASSLDPVVVDSPLHF | once | - | TRBJ1-6 | TRBV7-2
TGCGCCAGCAGCTTAGTAGCGAACACCGGGGAGCTGTTTTTT | CASSLVANTGELFF | - | - | TRBJ2-2 | TRBV5-1
TGCGCCAGCAGCTTGGGGACGAGTGACAATGAGCAGTTCTTC | CASSLGTSDNEQFF | - | - | TRBJ2-1 | TRBV5-1
TGTGCCAGCAGCCCTAGGTCTTCCGGGACAGGGCACTCCTACGAGCAGTACTTC | CASSPRSSGTGHSYEQYF | - | TRBD1 | TRBJ2-7 | TRBV9
TGTGCCAGCAGGAGGAACACTGAAGCTTTCTTT | CASRRNTEAFF | - | - | TRBJ1-1 | TRBV6-5
TGTGCCAGCAGTAAGGGGGCCTTCTATGGCTACACCTTC | CASSKGAFYGYTF | - | TRBD1 | TRBJ1-2 | TRBV28
TGTGCCAGCAGCCCATGGGGACTAGCCCAGCTCGAGCAGTACTTC | CASSPWGLAQLEQYF | - | TRBD2 | TRBJ2-7 | TRBV28
TGTGCCAGCAGTTCGCGGACAGGGAAAGCTTTCTTT | CASSSRTGKAFF | once | TRBD1 | TRBJ1-1 | TRBV28
TGTGCCTGGAGTGCCCTTCGCAGGGGGACAGGTCACTATGGCTACACCTTC | CAWSALRRGTGHYGYTF | - | TRBD1 | TRBJ1-2 | TRBV30
TGCAGCGTTGGTTCGACAGGGGGTTTTACCGGGGAGCTGTTTTTT | CSVGSTGGFTGELFF | - | TRBD1 | TRBJ2-2 | TRBV29-1